A selection of T cell receptor beta chains follows, all from one sample in a study of cytomegalovirus exposure and HLA in healthy donors. Some clones are missing from TCRdb's copy, which holds only in-frame ones; the method was immunoSEQ multiplex PCR. The sample has about 180,000 clones, 60% to 80% seen once; the top ten hold roughly 5.8%. The sample consisted of PBMCs. These receptors were obtained from a man aged 35 to 55 in good health and CMV-seropositive. CDR3s include the opening cysteine and the closing phenylalanine or tryptophan. The order of the fields is V gene, D gene, J gene, clone size, CDR3 protein, CDR3 DNA. D genes are given only for firm matches. Rows may omit the clone size; those that give it use once, few, many or a size class.

TRBV4-1	NA	TRBJ1-2	NA	CASSPQFGQPNYGYTF	TGCGCCAGCAGCCCACAATTCGGACAGCCGAACTATGGCTACACCTTC
TRBV9	NA	TRBJ2-1	once	CASSVAQGSWNEQFF	TGTGCCAGCAGCGTAGCACAGGGTAGTTGGAATGAGCAGTTCTTC
TRBV9	TRBD1	TRBJ1-6	NA	CASSVGGTGVSPLHF	TGTGCCAGCAGCGTAGGTGGGACAGGGGTTTCACCCCTCCACTTT
TRBV7-9	TRBD1	TRBJ1-5	NA	CASSLTGGDFVSNQPQHF	TGTGCCAGCAGTCTTACAGGGGGCGATTTCGTTAGCAATCAGCCCCAGCATTTT
TRBV6-1	NA	TRBJ2-5	few	CASSALGGETQYF	TGTGCCAGCAGTGCCCTAGGGGGAGAGACCCAGTACTTC
TRBV28	NA	TRBJ2-7	NA	CASSPGGPYEQYF	TGTGCCAGCAGTCCCGGGGGTCCGTACGAGCAGTACTTC
TRBV7-9	NA	TRBJ2-5	NA	CASSLVPSAWETQYF	TGTGCCAGCAGCTTAGTCCCTAGCGCGTGGGAGACCCAGTACTTC
TRBV27	NA	TRBJ1-5	NA	CASRDRSNQPQHF	TGTGCCAGCAGAGACAGGAGCAATCAGCCCCAGCATTTT
TRBV9	NA	TRBJ2-7	NA	CASSVTGNSYEQYF	TGTGCCAGCAGCGTAACTGGTAATTCCTACGAGCAGTACTTC
TRBV6-1	NA	TRBJ1-5	NA	CASGRERNQPQHF	TGTGCCAGCGGCCGGGAACGCAATCAGCCCCAGCATTTT
TRBV9	TRBD1	TRBJ1-3	NA	CASSGQGLSSGNTIYF	TGTGCCAGCAGCGGACAGGGTCTTAGCTCTGGAAACACCATATATTTT
TRBV9	NA	TRBJ1-3	once	CASSGPGTGNTIYF	TGTGCCAGCAGCGGCCCCGGGACAGGAAACACCATATATTTT
TRBV19	NA	TRBJ1-5	NA	CATSYREGQPQHF	TGTGCCACCTCCTACAGGGAGGGACAGCCCCAGCATTTT
TRBV7-8	NA	TRBJ2-7	NA	CASSLDGLYEQYF	TGTGCCAGCAGCTTAGATGGACTCTACGAGCAGTACTTC
TRBV15	TRBD1	TRBJ2-5	NA	CATSRLTGQETQYF	TGTGCCACCAGCAGATTGACAGGGCAAGAGACCCAGTACTTC
TRBV27	TRBD1	TRBJ1-3	NA	CASSPGDSYSGNTIYF	TGTGCCAGCAGTCCGGGGGACAGTTACTCTGGAAACACCATATATTTT
TRBV2	NA	TRBJ1-2	once	CASSEFMLNYGYTF	TGTGCCAGCAGTGAGTTTATGTTGAACTATGGCTACACCTTC
TRBV5-1	NA	TRBJ2-3	once	CASSLGGQGDTQYF	TGCGCCAGCAGCTTGGGAGGCCAAGGAGATACGCAGTATTTT
TRBV28	NA	TRBJ1-6	few	CASSLGERYSYNSPLHF	TGTGCCAGCAGTTTAGGTGAACGGTACTCCTATAATTCACCCCTCCACTTT
TRBV7-8	TRBD1	TRBJ2-7	NA	CASSRETGYEQYF	TGTGCCAGCAGTCGAGAGACAGGGTACGAGCAGTACTTC
TRBV7-9	NA	TRBJ2-7	NA	CASSLVGGGNEQYF	TGTGCCAGCAGCTTAGTGGGAGGAGGTAACGAGCAGTACTTC
TRBV5-1	TRBD2	TRBJ2-6	NA	CASSLAAAGAGANVLTF	TGCGCCAGCAGCTTGGCGGCAGCGGGAGCTGGGGCCAACGTCCTGACTTTC
TRBV28	NA	TRBJ1-2	NA	CASSSPAAGWGYTF	TGTGCCAGCAGTTCCCCGGCCGCAGGGTGGGGCTACACCTTC
TRBV25-1	TRBD1	TRBJ2-7	NA	CASSENPRDRLSYEQYF	TGTGCCAGCAGTGAGAACCCCCGGGACAGGTTATCCTACGAGCAGTACTTC
TRBV2	NA	TRBJ2-1	NA	CASSENGLATYNEQFF	TGTGCCAGCAGTGAAAATGGTCTAGCCACCTACAATGAGCAGTTCTTC
TRBV9	TRBD2	TRBJ2-3	few	CASSFSGSPDTQYF	TGTGCCAGCAGTTTTAGCGGGAGCCCAGATACGCAGTATTTT
TRBV18	NA	TRBJ2-3	few	CASSPFDTHTDTQYF	TGTGCCAGCTCACCTTTCGACACACACACAGATACGCAGTATTTT
TRBV19	TRBD1	TRBJ1-4	NA	CASSDSPGTGNEKLFF	TGTGCCAGTAGTGATTCCCCTGGGACAGGGAATGAAAAACTGTTTTTT
TRBV11-2	TRBD1	TRBJ1-2	NA	CASSLGVQGAFGYTF	TGTGCCAGCAGCTTAGGGGTTCAGGGGGCGTTTGGCTACACCTTC
TRBV5-4	NA	TRBJ1-3	NA	CASSPNLSGNTIYF	TGTGCCAGCAGCCCTAACCTCTCTGGAAACACCATATATTTT
TRBV7-2	NA	TRBJ2-6	NA	CASSLGAGGVWANVLTF	TGTGCCAGCAGCTTAGGAGCGGGCGGTGTCTGGGCCAACGTCCTGACTTTC
TRBV2	TRBD2	TRBJ2-1	NA	CASSDSGRASGEQFF	TGTGCCAGCAGTGACAGCGGGAGGGCCTCTGGTGAGCAGTTCTTC
TRBV28	NA	TRBJ2-1	NA	CASTSGGIHNEQFF	TGTGCCAGCACCTCTGGCGGGATACACAATGAGCAGTTCTTC
TRBV11-2	TRBD1	TRBJ1-2	NA	CASSLGDRGGYTF	TGTGCCAGCAGCTTAGGGGACAGGGGCGGCTACACCTTC
TRBV4-2	NA	TRBJ2-3	NA	CASSPAREARWDTQYF	TGTGCCAGCAGCCCCGCGAGGGAGGCCCGGTGGGATACGCAGTATTTT
TRBV27	NA	TRBJ1-3	NA	CASSLSAGGFGNTIYF	TGTGCCAGCAGCCTCTCAGCCGGGGGTTTTGGAAACACCATATATTTT
TRBV30	TRBD2	TRBJ2-3	NA	CAWIQPGLAGVDTQYF	TGTGCCTGGATTCAACCGGGACTAGCGGGAGTAGATACGCAGTATTTT